The subject of this entry is one T cell receptor (beta chain). The target of this receptor is not known. It has no much larger one-base neighbor in the sample; base qualities were not kept. The data belong to a study of shared clonotypes between healthy human individuals (dated by TCRdb to the early 2020s). About the full investigation: Two women and a few men aged 18 to 49 years were included in the cohort. For each donor, CD4 naive and CD4 memory were each given three plates, CD8 naive was given two plates, and CD8 memory was given one plate. To estimate repertoire size and how much clonotypes are shared between individuals, the study performed deep sequencing of blood TCR repertoires from five healthy adults. To increase sequencing depth and limit assay-specific biases, TCR repertoire library preparation and sequencing were carried out by different laboratories using diverse techniques. Each donor's leukapheresis produced roughly between roughly 0.9 and 8.9 billion PBMCs.

CD8 naive samples consisted of CD45RO-negative cells that were positively selected for CCR7, yielding a CD45RA+CCR7+ population without TemRA cells. Donors were healthy HIV-negative adults with no recently reported acute infections or vaccinations. Every donor was a Caucasian adult residing in Nashville, Tennessee, USA. Blood was obtained by leukapheresis, after which PBMCs were separated by Ficoll-Histopaque density gradient centrifugation and cryopreserved in liquid nitrogen vapor phase. Purity and quantity of every magnetically sorted T cell population were checked by analytical flow cytometry. Genomic DNA was isolated from each sorted fraction and quantified by UV absorbance on a Nanodrop 2000c. Broader findings and caveats from the paper: Rarefaction of sorted-subset datasets indicated incomplete sequencing despite the large sequencing depth. The small number of donors limited the genetic and exposure-history diversity represented. Clonotypes shared by all four sorted-subset donors showed higher generation probabilities than non-shared clonotypes. Based on pairwise subsampling, the degree of clonotype sharing among donors was expected to be affected by sequencing depth. Roughly 5.2% of naive CD4, around 4% of naive CD8, around 2.3% of memory CD4, and approximately 0.39% of memory CD8 clonotypes were shared across a handful of donors. Sampling was restricted to blood, and TCR repertoires in tissue are likely to differ from TCR repertoires in blood. Estimated clonotype richness was generally larger for naive than for memory subsets.

Relative to germline, V is 1 base shorter and J is 3 bases shorter, with 19 bases between their ends. The CDR3 sequence holds 17 residues, the cysteine and phenylalanine included. CDR3 DNA only is kept here, 51 bases in frame from base 1. As encoded in the germline V gene, CDR1 is SGHVS while CDR2 is FQNEAQ. Using the deep immunoSEQ assay, multiplex PCR amplified TCR CDR3 regions from genomic DNA. Extracted genomic DNA from each cell subset was distributed evenly across all wells of several immunoSEQ 96-well plates, and each plate was treated as a replicate. Each replicate PCR for sorted subsets received about 180 ng genomic DNA, equal to about 30,000 T cell genomes. Purified libraries were quantified with a Qubit 3.0 fluorometer, sized on a Bioanalyzer 2100, and re-quantified with the KAPA Library Quantification kit. Every immunoSEQ 96-well plate was sequenced on a separate single-read 150-cycle Illumina NextSeq 550 flow cell. The authors processed their data as follows. Because the immunoSEQ output held only junctional sequences and lacked quality scores, the filtering could not match the filtering applied to full-length reads. Sequences were annotated with PyIR, a Python wrapper for IgBLAST v1.9, using IMGT germline references to assign V/J genes and CDR3. Reads with weak V/J assignments (E-value above 1e-6), missing CDR3, stop codons, out-of-frame junctions, or ambiguous translated residues were removed. V3J clonotypes were defined as sequences sharing the same inferred V gene, J gene, and CDR3 amino acid sequence. The percentage overlap between two repertoires was calculated by dividing the number of shared unique clonotypes by the size of the smaller repertoire. Richness of each repertoire was evaluated using RTK rarefaction, the Chao1 estimator, and Recon v2.1 estimates of unobserved clonotypes. Generation probabilities for all TCRbeta clonotypes obtained by the gDNA method from a handful of donors were computed using OLGA. TCRdb obtained this table from immuneACCESS and retained in-frame rearrangements with V and J assigned. These tables miss some clones; where compared with another copy, unresolved V genes account for less than half of the shortfall, and the remainder is unexplained. The D gene and trimming were derived from the DNA, and the V and J assignments and clone size from that table. The sample table contains millions of clones; only one count was recorded for 90% to 95% of them. In total, the top ten clones hold more than 1.5% of the sample.

Sample: naive CD8+ T cells from PBMCs. According to the study, the label for this sample's cell subset or site signals: CD45RA+CCR7+. This TCR derives from a young man in good health. Some clones in this sample may be carry-over from other donors' samples. The sequence links TRBV7-8 to TRBJ2-7, with a weak D call of TRBD1 (7 bases match). The DNA sequence is as follows: TGTGCCAGCAGCTTAGTAGGGCAGGGGGGCCCCCGCTACGAGCAGTACTTC. Translated, it gives CASSLVGQGGPRYEQYF.